Below are 12 T cell receptor beta chains sequenced from a single sample in a study of blood T cell repertoires in COVID-19. Assay: immunoSEQ multiplex PCR; the TCRdb copy retains only in-frame clones and omits some. The sample records about 270,000 clones, around 86% being singletons. Sequenced input: peripheral blood. The receptor set was obtained from a man aged 40-50 years with active or convalescent COVID-19.

The rearrangement links TRBV10-3 to TRBJ1-6; D not resolved. Germline assignment: CDR1 ENHRY and CDR2 SYGVKD. The CDR3 runs 14 residues. V was shortened by 10 bases and J by 7 bases, with 17 bases between the two germline ends. The CDR3 DNA sequence: TGTGCCACCTCGGAGGGTAATACGAATTCACCCCTCCACTTT. Translating it yields CATSEGNTNSPLHF.

This clone was observed a few times. This rearrangement joins TRBV6-4 to TRBJ1-2; 7 bases line up with TRBD1. Germline-derived CDR1 and CDR2 are MRHNA and SNTAGT. J was trimmed by 2 bases and V by 6 bases; bases with no gene match: 9. The CDR3 contains 15 residues. CDR3 nucleotide sequence: TGTGCCAGCAGCAGCAGTAGGACAGGCAACTATGGCTACACCTTC. Translation: CASSSSRTGNYGYTF.

J is TRBJ2-7 and V is TRBV7-2; D may be TRBD2 (6 bases). This CDR3 region has 15 residues. Germline V gene data show CDR1 as SGHTA and CDR2 as FQGNSA. V was shortened by 2 bases and J by 2 bases, with 13 bases between the two germline ends. CDR3 in DNA: TGTGCCAGCAGCTTATACGGAGGAGGGACCTACGAGCAGTACTTC. Protein product: CASSLYGGGTYEQYF.

This chain joins TRBV29-1 and TRBJ1-5; a possible D gene is TRBD1 (6 bases). Germline CDR1 and CDR2: SQVTM and ANQGSEA. This CDR3 is built from 14 residues. V lost 5 bases and J lost 2, with 13 bases in between. The CDR3 reads CSVSLGAGNQPQHF. CDR3 DNA: TGCAGCGTTTCGTTGGGGGCCGGCAATCAGCCCCAGCATTTT.

This clone was detected a few times. The gene calls are TRBV6-5 and TRBJ1-3; the D gene is possibly TRBD1 (6 bases). The germline CDR1 and CDR2 sequences are MNHEY and SVGAGI. This CDR3 is built from 16 residues. The ends were cut back, 0 bases at V and 2 bases at J, with 11 bases in the middle. The CDR3 is CASSYSRAGAGNTIYF. CDR3 coding DNA: TGTGCCAGCAGTTACTCGAGGGCAGGGGCTGGAAACACCATATATTTT.

The genes are TRBV9 and TRBJ2-3; tentative D call: TRBD2 (5 bases). The CDR3 spans 16 residues. Trimming left V 4 bases short and J 2 bases short, with 17 bases between. Germline CDR1 is SGDLS and CDR2 is YYNGEE. The CDR3 nucleotides read TGTGCCAGCAGCTCCGAGGGTGGCGTTTACACAGATACGCAGTATTTT. Translation: CASSSEGGVYTDTQYF.

The chain links TRBV4-1 to TRBJ2-7, with TRBD1 matching 7 bases. The length of the CDR3 is 15 residues. J lost 2 bases, V lost 4 bases, and 8 bases had no gene match. Germline V lookup: CDR1 MGHRA, CDR2 YSYEKL. The CDR3 sequence is CASSLSPTGTYEQYF. The CDR3 DNA reads TGCGCCAGCAGCCTCAGTCCGACAGGGACCTACGAGCAGTACTTC.

CDR3 DNA sequence: TGTGCCAGCAGAGACTCCGGGGTTTACACAGATACGCAGTATTTT. Its protein is CASRDSGVYTDTQYF. The rearrangement links TRBV27 to TRBJ2-3; D possibly corresponds to TRBD2 (5 bases). The V gene lost 6 bases and the J gene lost 2 bases, with 15 bases spanning the gap. The germline V gene has CDR1 MNHEY and CDR2 SMNVEV (reference sequence). This CDR3 is 15 amino acids long.

The chain recombines TRBV19 with TRBJ2-2, with a weak D call TRBD2 (6 bases). V lost 3 bases and J lost 2, with 16 bases in between. The CDR3 runs to 17 residues. The germline V gene encodes CDR1 LNHDA and CDR2 SQIVND (reference sequence). The CDR3 DNA follows: TGTGCCAGTAGTATGGGGGGTACAGTCCCAAACACCGGGGAGCTGTTTTTT. This codes for CASSMGGTVPNTGELFF.

The CDR3 here is CARPGLIVGEQFF. In nucleotides, the CDR3 is TGTGCCCGCCCGGGACTAATAGTTGGTGAGCAGTTCTTC. This chain links TRBV5-8 with TRBJ2-1, with 7 bases that match TRBD2. The CDR3 runs 13 residues. Germline CDR1 and CDR2: SGHTS and YDEGEE. Trimming took 10 bases from V and 9 from J; bases not matched to a gene: 13.

This clone was observed a handful of times. This chain links TRBV28 with TRBJ2-1, with TRBD1 as a possible D gene (6 bases). The V and J ends lost 6 bases and 0 bases respectively, with 18 bases between them. There are 17 residues in the CDR3. Germline V gene lookup returns CDR1 MDHEN and CDR2 SYDVKM. CDR3 residues: CASSYYRVLSSYNEQFF. The CDR3 DNA sequence: TGTGCCAGCAGCTACTACAGGGTTCTCAGCTCCTACAATGAGCAGTTCTTC.

This chain joins TRBV6-5 and TRBJ1-5, with 7 bases lining up with TRBD1. The trim removed 2 bases at V and 6 bases at J, leaving 10 bases unmatched. Germline V gives CDR1 MNHEY, CDR2 SVGAGI. This CDR3 has 16 amino acids. This chain's CDR3 is CASSYMATGVVQPQHF. CDR3 nucleotide sequence: TGTGCCAGCAGTTACATGGCCACAGGGGTCGTTCAGCCCCAGCATTTT.